Listed below are T cell receptor beta chains from one sample, sequenced in a study of spatial heterogeneity in lung cancer. TCRdb independently ran MiXCR on the 5' RACE reads; one entry per CDR3 protein. The data contain 40,000 to 45,000 distinct CDR3 sequences, approximately 14% of them seen just once; the ten biggest clones take up 50% to 60%. The source was PBMCs, collected at surgery. These receptor sequences come from a male donor with early-stage non-small cell lung cancer. CDR3s leave out the opening cysteine and the closing phenylalanine or tryptophan.

CDR3: ASSLTTGVYGYT; V: TRBV5-1; J: TRBJ1-2
CDR3: SAIRTRGTDTQY; V: TRBV20-1; J: TRBJ2-3
CDR3: ASSPGLAGLTDTQY; V: TRBV18; J: TRBJ2-3
CDR3: ASSYGSNQPQH; V: TRBV28; J: TRBJ1-5
CDR3: ASSETGGQGTYEQY; V: TRBV9; J: TRBJ2-7
CDR3: SGSYGAGADTQY; V: TRBV20-1; J: TRBJ2-3
CDR3: ASSPPGFTGELF; V: TRBV5-1; J: TRBJ2-2
CDR3: ASSLEVAGGLFSSTDTQY; V: TRBV7-8; J: TRBJ2-3
CDR3: AWSVFGRATYEQY; V: TRBV30; J: TRBJ2-7
CDR3: ASSEDRAYTGELF; V: TRBV25-1; J: TRBJ2-2
CDR3: SVEGVANTIY; V: TRBV29-1; J: TRBJ1-3
CDR3: ASSEAGWRNQPQH; V: TRBV6-1; J: TRBJ1-5
CDR3: ASSWTEHQPQH; V: TRBV7-9; J: TRBJ1-5
CDR3: ASSQVEMSFSNTEAF; V: TRBV14; J: TRBJ1-1